The 15 T cell receptor beta chains listed next were all sequenced from one sample in a study of blood T cell repertoires in COVID-19. Some clones are missing from TCRdb's copy, which holds only in-frame ones; the method was immunoSEQ multiplex PCR. The repertoire holds 110,000 to 150,000 clones, with roughly four fifths as singletons. Sequenced input: peripheral blood. The receptor source for this set is an elderly woman with acute or convalescent COVID-19.

This chain uses TRBV6-1 with TRBJ1-2; no definite D call. There are 11 residues in the CDR3. V lost 3 bases and J 5 bases, leaving 4 bases between the germline ends. From germline, CDR1 is MNHNS and CDR2 SASEGT. CDR3 in DNA: TGTGCCAGCAGTGACAGTTATGGCTACACCTTC. Residues: CASSDSYGYTF.

The CDR3 reads CASSLDSRGGDEQYF. The CDR3 bases are TGTGCCAGCAGCTTAGACTCCAGGGGTGGAGACGAGCAGTACTTC. This chain joins TRBV11-2 and TRBJ2-7, with D maybe TRBD1 (6 bases). The CDR3 is made up of 15 amino acids. Germline assignment: CDR1 SGHAT and CDR2 FQNNGV. Between the trimmed V and J ends, which lost 0 bases and 5 bases, there was a span of 14 bases.

The J gene is TRBJ1-2, the V gene TRBV5-1, with TRBD1 matching over 11 bases. Germline lookup yields CDR1 SGHRS and CDR2 YFSETQ. J was trimmed by 9 bases and V by 3 bases; bases with no gene match: 4. This CDR3 comprises 13 residues. CDR3 protein: CASSSGQGDRYTF. DNA for the CDR3: TGCGCCAGCAGCTCGGGACAGGGGGACCGCTACACCTTC.

The genes are TRBV19 and TRBJ2-1, with D possibly TRBD2 on 6 matching bases. The CDR3 consists of 15 residues. Germline V gives CDR1 LNHDA, CDR2 SQIVND (reference sequence). V was pared by 7 bases and J by 8 bases, with 21 bases between. The CDR3 loop reads CASKPPGGAGYEQFF. CDR3 nucleotides: TGTGCCAGTAAACCGCCAGGTGGGGCGGGGTATGAGCAGTTCTTC.

This sequence joins TRBV6-2 or TRBV6-3 and TRBJ2-1; D is uncertain. Trimming removed 5 bases at V and 2 bases at J, with 7 bases between. CDR1 is MNHEY, CDR2 SVGEGT, per germline. This CDR3 contains 13 residues. CDR3 in amino acids: CASSTVTYNEQFF. In DNA, the CDR3 is TGTGCCAGCAGTACGGTAACCTACAATGAGCAGTTCTTC.

This chain links TRBV4-1 with TRBJ2-1; D might be TRBD2 (6 bases). Germline V gives CDR1 MGHRA, CDR2 YSYEKL. The CDR3 loop spans 16 amino acids. Trimming pared 4 bases from V and 6 bases from J, leaving 19 bases between. Written as DNA, the CDR3 is TGCGCCAGCAGCCCGGGGACTGGCAGAGGTTCCAATGAGCAGTTCTTC. As protein: CASSPGTGRGSNEQFF.

This rearrangement joins TRBV12-5 to TRBJ2-7; D remains unclear. V was pared by 6 bases and J by 3 bases, with 18 bases between. Per the germline V gene, CDR1 is LGHNT and CDR2 is FRNRAP. The CDR3 length is 15 residues. The CDR3 spells CASGPYSFPLYEQYF. Written as DNA, the CDR3 is TGTGCTAGTGGACCTTACAGCTTTCCTCTCTACGAGCAGTACTTC.

The chain has TRBV12-5 and TRBJ1-1, with unresolved D. CDR1 is LGHNT and CDR2 is FRNRAP in the germline V gene. CDR3 length equals 12 residues. The germline V and J ends were trimmed by 9 bases and 1 base, with 9 bases remaining between them. The CDR3 loop is CASGEGNTEAFF. CDR3 DNA: TGTGCTAGCGGGGAGGGGAACACTGAAGCTTTCTTT. Full variable domain (rest looked up from reference TRBV12-5 and TRBJ1-1): DARVTQTPRHKVTEMGQEVTMRCQPILGHNTVFWYRQTMMQGLELLAYFRNRAPLDDSGMPKDRFSAEMPDATLATLKIQPSEPRDSAVYFCASGEGNTEAFFGQGTRLTVV.

J is TRBJ1-6 and V is TRBV7-8; D unclear. Germline V gives CDR1 SGHVS, CDR2 FQNEAQ. This CDR3 contains 15 residues. Trimming shortened V by 3 bases and J by 0 bases, and 6 bases separated the two germline ends. The DNA for the CDR3 is TGTGCCAGCAGCTTGGAGAGCTCCTATAATTCACCCCTCCACTTT. Its protein is CASSLESSYNSPLHF.

The V and J genes are TRBV11-2 and TRBJ1-6; TRBD1 aligns across 7 bases. Per germline, CDR1 SGHAT and CDR2 FQNNGV. The CDR3 has 15 residues. Losses at the gene ends were 4 bases for V and 7 bases for J; bases not matched to a gene: 7. The CDR3 is CASSSLTGSNSPLHF. CDR3 coding DNA: TGTGCCAGCAGCTCCCTGACAGGGTCCAATTCACCCCTCCACTTT.

V is TRBV7-2 and J is TRBJ1-3; tentative D call: TRBD1 (5 bases). V lost 2 bases, J lost 0 bases, and 8 bases lay in between. This CDR3 is built from 15 residues. CDR1 and CDR2 (germline): SGHTA, FQGNSA. The CDR3, as DNA: TGTGCCAGCAGCTTACAGGGCGCCTCTGGAAACACCATATATTTT. Its protein product is CASSLQGASGNTIYF.

The table lists this clone with a few counts. CDR3 sequence (DNA): TGTGCCAGCAGCGATCCGAGCTCTGGAAACACCATATATTTT. This gives the protein CASSDPSSGNTIYF. The chain employs TRBV9 and TRBJ1-3; D unclear. Trimming took 3 bases from V and 0 from J, leaving 7 bases between them. This CDR3 has 14 amino acids. CDR1 and CDR2 from the germline V gene are SGDLS and YYNGEE.

The chain recombines TRBV7-2 with TRBJ2-2, with D possibly being TRBD1 (5 bases). The CDR3 sequence is 16 residues long. Trimming pared 6 bases from V and 0 bases from J, leaving 14 bases between. CDR1 SGHTA and CDR2 FQGNSA come from the germline V gene. In DNA form, the CDR3 reads TGTGCCAGCAGTGGAAGACAGTCCACGAACACCGGGGAGCTGTTTTTT. It translates to CASSGRQSTNTGELFF. The full variable domain, with the rest looked up from reference TRBV7-2 and TRBJ2-2, is GAGVSQSPSNKVTEKGKDVELRCDPISGHTALYWYRQSLGQGLEFLIYFQGNSAPDKSGLPSDRFSAERTGGSVSTLTIQRTQQEDSAVYLCASSGRQSTNTGELFFGEGSRLTVL.

This chain links TRBV7-3 with TRBJ2-7; 7 bases are shared with TRBD1. This CDR3 is built from 13 residues. The J segment lost 2 bases and the V segment lost 5 bases, leaving 3 bases of the junction unmatched. CDR1 is SGHTA and CDR2 is FQGTGA in the germline V gene. The CDR3, as DNA: TGTGCCAGCAGCCGGGACAGTACCTACGAGCAGTACTTC. Amino acids: CASSRDSTYEQYF.

The DNA for the CDR3 is TGTGCCAGCAGCTCCGACAGGGCGAACACCGGGGAGCTGTTTTTT. Amino acid sequence: CASSSDRANTGELFF. V gene TRBV7-9 combines with J gene TRBJ2-2; 7 nucleotides agree with TRBD1. Germline V gene sequence: CDR1 SEHNR, CDR2 FQNEAQ (reference sequence). This CDR3 is built from 15 residues. Trimming at V came to 4 bases and at J to 0 bases, leaving 2 bases not matched to a gene.